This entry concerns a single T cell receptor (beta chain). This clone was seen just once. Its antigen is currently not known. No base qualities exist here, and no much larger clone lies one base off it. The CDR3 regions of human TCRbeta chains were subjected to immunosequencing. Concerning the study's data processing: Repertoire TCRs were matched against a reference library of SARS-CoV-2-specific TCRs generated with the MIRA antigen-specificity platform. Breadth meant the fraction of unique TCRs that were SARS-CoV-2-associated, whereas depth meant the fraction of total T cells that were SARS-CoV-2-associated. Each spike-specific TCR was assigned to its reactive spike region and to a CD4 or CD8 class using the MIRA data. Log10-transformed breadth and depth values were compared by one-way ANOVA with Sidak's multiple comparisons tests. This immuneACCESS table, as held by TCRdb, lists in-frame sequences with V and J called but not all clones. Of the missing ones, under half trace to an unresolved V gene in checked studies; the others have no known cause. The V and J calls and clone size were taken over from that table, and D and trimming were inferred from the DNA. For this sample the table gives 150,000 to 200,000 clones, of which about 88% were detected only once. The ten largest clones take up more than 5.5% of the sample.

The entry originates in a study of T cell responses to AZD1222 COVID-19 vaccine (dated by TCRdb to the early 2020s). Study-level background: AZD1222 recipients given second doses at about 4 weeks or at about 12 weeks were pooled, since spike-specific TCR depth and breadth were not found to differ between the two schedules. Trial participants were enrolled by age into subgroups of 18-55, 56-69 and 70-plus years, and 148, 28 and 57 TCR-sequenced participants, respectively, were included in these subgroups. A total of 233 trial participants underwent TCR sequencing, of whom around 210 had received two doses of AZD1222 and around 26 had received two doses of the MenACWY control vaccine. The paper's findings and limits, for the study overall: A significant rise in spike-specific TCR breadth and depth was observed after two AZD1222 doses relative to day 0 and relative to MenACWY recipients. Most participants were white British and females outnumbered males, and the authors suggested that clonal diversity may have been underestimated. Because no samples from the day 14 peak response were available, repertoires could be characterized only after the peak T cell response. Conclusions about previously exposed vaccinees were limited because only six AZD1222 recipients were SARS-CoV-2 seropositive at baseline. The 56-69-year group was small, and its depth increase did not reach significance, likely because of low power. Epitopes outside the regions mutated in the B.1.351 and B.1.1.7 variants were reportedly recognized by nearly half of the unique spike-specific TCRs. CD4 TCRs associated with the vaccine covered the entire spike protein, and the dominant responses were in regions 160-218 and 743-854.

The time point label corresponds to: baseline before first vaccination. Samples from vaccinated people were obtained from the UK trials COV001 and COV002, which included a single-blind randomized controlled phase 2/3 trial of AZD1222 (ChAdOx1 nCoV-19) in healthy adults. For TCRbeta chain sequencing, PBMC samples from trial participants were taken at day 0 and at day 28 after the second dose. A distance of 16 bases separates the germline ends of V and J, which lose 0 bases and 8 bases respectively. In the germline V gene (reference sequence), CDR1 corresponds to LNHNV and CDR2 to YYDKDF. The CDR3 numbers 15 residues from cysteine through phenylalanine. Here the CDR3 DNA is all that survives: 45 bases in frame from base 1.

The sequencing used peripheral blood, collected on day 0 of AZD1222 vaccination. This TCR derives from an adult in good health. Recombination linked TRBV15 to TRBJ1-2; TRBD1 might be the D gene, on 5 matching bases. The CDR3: CATSRDSAREGGYTF. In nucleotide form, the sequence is TGTGCCACCAGCAGAGATTCTGCCAGGGAAGGAGGCTACACCTTC.